The 25 T cell receptor beta chains below come from one sample, sequenced in a study of T cell responses to AZD1222 COVID-19 vaccine (dated by TCRdb to about 2021). In light of the paper, this sample's time point label describes: baseline before first vaccination. The library was made by the immunoSEQ multiplex PCR assay. This is the immuneACCESS table as TCRdb keeps it, with only in-frame sequences that have V and J called. A part of the clones is gone; compared with another copy, unresolved V genes explain less than half, and the rest is unexplained. This sample comprises over 100,000 clones, around nine tenths of them detected only once. Together, the top ten hold 5.5% to 7% of the sample. The material sequenced was peripheral blood, taken on day 0 of AZD1222 vaccination. The receptors originated from an adult in good health.

The V gene is TRBV6-2 or TRBV6-3, the J gene TRBJ2-5; no clear D. CDR1 is MNHEY, CDR2 SVGEGT, per germline. V gave up 2 bases and J gave up 7 bases, with 5 bases separating them. CDR3 length: 11 amino acids. The chain's CDR3 is CASSYEATQYF. Here the CDR3 DNA reads TGTGCCAGCAGTTACGAGGCGACCCAGTACTTC.

J is TRBJ1-1 and V is TRBV27; maybe TRBD1 (6 bases). Germline CDR1 MNHEY, CDR2 SMNVEV (reference sequence). The CDR3 has 14 residues. V shed 10 bases and J shed 3 bases, with 18 bases lying between them. The CDR3 reads CAKTGRDGDTEAFF. CDR3 in DNA: TGTGCCAAGACAGGCAGGGACGGGGACACTGAAGCTTTCTTT.

The chain combines TRBV18 with TRBJ2-7; 11 bases match TRBD1. The CDR3 runs to 15 residues. Trimming removed 6 bases from V and 2 bases from J; junction bases left unmatched: 6. Germline V gene data show CDR1 as KGHSH and CDR2 as LQKENI. The CDR3 protein is CASSPGGQGAYEQYF. Here the CDR3 DNA reads TGTGCCAGCTCCCCTGGGGGACAGGGGGCCTACGAGCAGTACTTC.

The chain has TRBV7-9 and TRBJ2-7; D is unresolved. Germline V lookup: CDR1 SEHNR, CDR2 FQNEAQ (reference sequence). The V end lost 1 base, the J end lost 6 bases, and 10 bases lay between the germline ends. The CDR3 extends over 13 amino acids. CDR3 in amino acids: CASSLVGNSEQYF. CDR3 in DNA: TGTGCCAGCAGCTTAGTGGGCAATTCCGAGCAGTACTTC.

J is TRBJ1-2 and V is TRBV29-1; tentatively, D is TRBD1 (6 bases). The germline CDR1 and CDR2 sequences are SQVTM and ANQGSEA. This CDR3 has 14 amino acids. The germline V and J ends were trimmed by 6 bases and 2 bases, with 16 bases remaining between them. DNA of the CDR3: TGCAGCGTCGGAGGGGGGGCAGTCAACTATGGCTACACCTTC. Translation gives CSVGGGAVNYGYTF.

The V and J genes are TRBV5-4 and TRBJ1-5; D uncertain. The CDR3 is 13 residues long. V was clipped by 0 bases and J by 5 bases, with 6 bases between them. Germline CDR1 is SGHNT and CDR2 is YYREEE (reference sequence). The CDR3 here is CASSLGLDQPQHF. The CDR3 DNA sequence: TGTGCCAGCAGCTTGGGCCTGGATCAGCCCCAGCATTTT.

As regards this clone: At one end the junction does not follow the germline gene, possibly because of a read error. The chain recombines TRBV7-9 with TRBJ1-3; D is possibly TRBD1 (6 bases). Looked up from germline, CDR1 is SEHNR and CDR2 is FQNEAQ (reference sequence). The CDR3 covers 16 residues. CDR3 residues: CASSPPGARSGNIIYF. The CDR3 DNA sequence: TGTGCCAGCAGCCCCCCGGGGGCTCGGTCTGGAAACATCATATATTTT. The full variable domain, completed using reference TRBV7-9 and TRBJ1-3, is DTGVSQNPRHKITKRGQNVTFRCDPISEHNRLYWYRQTLGQGPEFLTYFQNEAQLEKSRLLSDRFSAERPKGSFSTLEIQRTEQGDSAMYLCASSPPGARSGNIIYFGEGSWLTVV.

The rearrangement links TRBV7-9 to TRBJ1-1, with 9 bases identical to TRBD1. The CDR3 runs to 16 residues. In germline, CDR1 is SEHNR, CDR2 FQNEAQ (reference sequence). With 5 bases clipped from V and 0 bases from J, the junction kept 7 bases outside the gene matches. For the CDR3, the DNA is TGTGCCAGCAGCCTACACCGACAGGGGGTGAACACTGAAGCTTTCTTT. Its translation is CASSLHRQGVNTEAFF.

This clone was counted a single time. Other DNA sequences in this sample translate to the same CDR3. The V call is TRBV14, the J call TRBJ1-2; no reliable D call. This CDR3 comprises 13 residues. Germline V CDR1 and CDR2: SGHDN, FVKESK. V lost 1 base to trimming and J lost 2 bases, with 5 bases between them. The CDR3 nucleotides are TGTGCCAGCAGCCAAGGAGGGAACTATGGCTACACCTTC. Protein sequence: CASSQGGNYGYTF.

Only one count was recorded for this clone. The chain employs TRBV5-6 and TRBJ1-3, with 7 bases aligning to TRBD1. CDR1 is SGHDT, CDR2 YYEEEE, per germline. This CDR3 is 19 amino acids long. With V trimmed by 3 bases and J by 3 bases, 18 bases remained unmatched. CDR3 in DNA: TGTGCCAGCAGCTCCGGGGGGACGGGACAGCAATTTTTTGGAAACACCATATATTTT. This sequence encodes CASSSGGTGQQFFGNTIYF. Based on the CDR3 plus reference TRBV5-6 and TRBJ1-3, the full variable domain is DAGVTQSPTHLIKTRGQQVTLRCSPKSGHDTVSWYQQALGQGPQFIFQYYEEEERQRGNFPDRFSGHQFPNYSSELNVNALLLGDSALYLCASSSGGTGQQFFGNTIYFGEGSWLTVV.

V is TRBV19 and J is TRBJ2-5; a weak D match, TRBD1 (5 bases). The CDR3 has 13 residues. Germline CDR1 LNHDA, CDR2 SQIVND (reference sequence). The V gene lost 5 bases and the J gene lost 4 bases, with 11 bases spanning the gap. The CDR3 DNA sequence: TGTGCCAGTAGTCAGGGTAGGAGAGAGACCCAGTACTTC. Translated, it gives CASSQGRRETQYF.

This clone came up once. The gene calls are TRBV18 and TRBJ2-5; 9 nucleotides line up with TRBD1. The CDR3 contains 18 residues. J was trimmed by 5 bases and V by 2 bases; bases with no gene match: 15. The germline V gene has CDR1 KGHSH and CDR2 LQKENI. CDR3 bases: TGTGCCAGCTCACCAGCTACTTTGACAGGGGGAGTCGGGGAGACCCAGTACTTC. Its protein product is CASSPATLTGGVGETQYF.

This clone was counted a few times. A read error may produce the germline difference seen at one junction end. The chain has TRBV6-5 and TRBJ1-5; D is unclear. Germline V gene data show CDR1 as MNHEY and CDR2 as SVGAGI. This CDR3 has 13 residues. The CDR3 spells CASHGGSKQPQHF. As DNA, the CDR3 is TGTGCCTCCCACGGCGGGAGCAAACAGCCCCAGCATTTT.

The V gene is TRBV5-6, the J gene TRBJ2-3, with unresolved D. V was cut by 4 bases and J by 6 bases, with 15 bases left in between. Germline CDR1 is SGHDT and CDR2 is YYEEEE. CDR3 length equals 14 residues. CDR3 amino acids: CASSPDVIGDTQYF. The CDR3 region has the DNA TGTGCCAGCAGCCCGGACGTTATCGGGGATACGCAGTATTTT.

The chain is built from TRBV7-9 and TRBJ2-2, with no clear D. Looked up from germline, CDR1 is SEHNR and CDR2 is FQNEAQ (reference sequence). This CDR3 spans 14 amino acids. The V end lost 2 bases, the J end lost 2 bases, and 6 bases lay between the germline ends. The chain's CDR3 is CASSLSVNTGELFF. CDR3 nucleotide sequence: TGTGCCAGCAGCTTATCCGTAAACACCGGGGAGCTGTTTTTT.

The chain is built from TRBV24-1 and TRBJ1-5; no clear D. This CDR3 comprises 14 residues. In germline, CDR1 is KGHDR, CDR2 SFDVKD. V dropped 3 bases and J dropped 4 bases, with 9 bases sitting between them. The CDR3 spells CATSDRRTNQPQHF. The CDR3 DNA sequence: TGTGCCACCAGTGATAGACGGACGAATCAGCCCCAGCATTTT.

The chain combines TRBV4-3 with TRBJ1-2; D not resolved. The CDR3 has 17 amino acids. CDR1 and CDR2 from the germline V gene are LGHNA and YSLEER. V was trimmed by 4 bases and J by 0 bases, leaving 18 bases between them. CDR3 coding DNA: TGCGCCAGCAGCCCAAGAGAAGGGAGAGTTACTAACTATGGCTACACCTTC. Amino acid sequence: CASSPREGRVTNYGYTF.

The rearrangement uses TRBV30 and TRBJ2-2; D gene unclear. Trimming cost V 0 bases and J 6 bases, with 5 bases left between them. Germline-derived CDR1 and CDR2 are GTSNPN and SVGIG (reference sequence). This CDR3 contains 12 residues. CDR3 nucleotide sequence: TGTGCCTGGAGTGTAGGGCCCGGGGAGCTGTTTTTT. It yields the protein CAWSVGPGELFF.

V is TRBV11-2 and J is TRBJ1-1; 8 bases fit TRBD1. The CDR3 runs to 16 residues. The V segment lost 7 bases and the J segment 5 bases; nucleotides outside the gene matches: 15. From germline, CDR1 is SGHAT and CDR2 FQNNGV. In DNA form, the CDR3 reads TGTGCCAGCACCCCCCATCCTCAGGGGGCTGGTACTGAAGCTTTCTTT. Translation gives CASTPHPQGAGTEAFF.

J is TRBJ1-1 and V is TRBV20-1; possible D gene TRBD1, 6 bases. Trimming stripped 3 bases from V and 7 bases from J, with 9 bases between. There are 11 residues in the CDR3. Germline CDR1 reads DFQATT; CDR2 reads SNEGSKA (reference sequence). The DNA of the CDR3 is TGCAGTGCTAGTAGGACAGTTGAAGCTTTCTTT. It specifies CSASRTVEAFF.

The J gene is TRBJ1-3, the V gene TRBV6-5; 7 nucleotides agree with TRBD1. Germline V gene sequence: CDR1 MNHEY, CDR2 SVGAGI. The CDR3 length is 14 residues. With 6 bases clipped from V and 4 bases from J, the junction kept 6 bases outside the gene matches. CDR3 nucleotide sequence: TGTGCCAGCAGCTCGACAGGGTCCGGAAACACCATATATTTT. Translation: CASSSTGSGNTIYF.

The chain has TRBV7-2 and TRBJ1-2; 8 positions match TRBD1. Losses at the gene ends were 2 bases for V and 7 bases for J; bases not matched to a gene: 9. CDR1 is SGHTA and CDR2 is FQGNSA in the germline V gene. CDR3 length: 15 amino acids. Here the CDR3 DNA reads TGTGCCAGCAGCTTATATCAGGGGGCGCGGAGTGGCTACACCTTC. Translating it yields CASSLYQGARSGYTF.

The rearrangement uses TRBV3-1 (or the pseudogene TRBV3-2) and TRBJ2-7; D is possibly TRBD2 (6 bases). The CDR3 contains 14 residues. Germline values: CDR1 LGHDT, CDR2 YNNKEL (reference sequence). Deletions cut 2 bases from V and 3 bases from J, with 11 bases between. CDR3 bases: TGTGCCAGCAGCCAAATGGGACTCAACTACGAGCAGTACTTC. Translating gives CASSQMGLNYEQYF.

Regarding this clone: The same CDR3 is also encoded by other DNA sequences in this sample. The rearrangement uses TRBV30 and TRBJ2-7; D may be TRBD2 (6 bases). V lost 0 bases and J 3 bases, leaving 6 bases between the germline ends. Germline V CDR1 and CDR2: GTSNPN, SVGIG (reference sequence). The CDR3 extends over 12 amino acids. This CDR3 reads CAWSVGGYEQYF. The CDR3 nucleotides are TGTGCCTGGAGTGTGGGGGGCTACGAGCAGTACTTC.

The gene calls are TRBV29-1 and TRBJ2-1; TRBD1 is a possible D gene (5 bases). Germline V gene data show CDR1 as SQVTM and CDR2 as ANQGSEA. V lost 1 base, J lost 6 bases, and 7 bases lay in between. There are 12 residues in the CDR3. The CDR3 reads CSVEGQGNEQFF. The CDR3, as DNA: TGCAGCGTTGAAGGGCAGGGCAATGAGCAGTTCTTC.